Presented here are 3 T cell receptor beta chains from one specimen sequenced in a study of shared clonotypes between healthy human individuals. The repertoire was sequenced with immunoSEQ multiplex PCR; TCRdb's copy has only in-frame clones and lacks some. The sample consists of some 1 million clones, about 70% of them appearing once. Specimen: memory CD4+ T cells sorted from blood. Subset here: CD45RA-negative fraction. These receptors were collected from a man aged 18 to 29 in good health.

The chain employs TRBV28 and TRBJ2-5; a weak D match, TRBD2 (5 bases). The CDR3 is 16 amino acids. CDR1 is MDHEN, CDR2 SYDVKM, per germline. V was clipped by 4 bases and J by 1 base, with 16 bases between them. The chain's CDR3 is CASSSNSRGPQETQYF. CDR3 DNA: TGTGCCAGCAGTTCCAATAGTCGCGGGCCCCAAGAGACCCAGTACTTC.

This chain links TRBV30 with TRBJ2-2; weak D call: TRBD2 (6 bases). V lost 0 bases and J 6 bases, leaving 14 bases between the germline ends. CDR3 length: 15 amino acids. The germline V gene encodes CDR1 GTSNPN and CDR2 SVGIG (reference sequence). The CDR3, as DNA: TGTGCCTGGAGTGTACTCCGGGGGTCCCCCGGGGAGCTGTTTTTT. It encodes CAWSVLRGSPGELFF.

The V and J genes are TRBV6-5 and TRBJ1-1; D unclear. CDR1 and CDR2 (germline): MNHEY, SVGAGI. The CDR3 runs to 15 residues. Trimming took 0 bases from V and 0 from J, leaving 8 bases between them. CDR3 loop: CASSYSTAMNTEAFF. The DNA for the CDR3 is TGTGCCAGCAGTTACTCCACCGCGATGAACACTGAAGCTTTCTTT.